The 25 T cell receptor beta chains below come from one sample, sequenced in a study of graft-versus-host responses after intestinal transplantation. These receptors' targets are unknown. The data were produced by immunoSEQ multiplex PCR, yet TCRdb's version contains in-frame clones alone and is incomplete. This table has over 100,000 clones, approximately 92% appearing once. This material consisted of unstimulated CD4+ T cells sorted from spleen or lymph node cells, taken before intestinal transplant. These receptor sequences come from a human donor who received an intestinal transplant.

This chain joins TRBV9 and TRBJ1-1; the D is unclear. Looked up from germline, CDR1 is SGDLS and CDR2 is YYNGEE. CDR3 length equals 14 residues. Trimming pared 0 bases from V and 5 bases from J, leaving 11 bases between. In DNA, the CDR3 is TGTGCCAGCAGCGTAGAGGTAATTGGGACTGAAGCTTTCTTT. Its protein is CASSVEVIGTEAFF.

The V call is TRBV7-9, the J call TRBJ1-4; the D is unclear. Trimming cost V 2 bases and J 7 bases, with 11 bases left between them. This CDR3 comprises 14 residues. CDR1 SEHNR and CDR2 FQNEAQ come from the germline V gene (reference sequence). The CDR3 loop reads CASSLRQLGEKLFF. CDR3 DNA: TGTGCCAGCAGCTTAAGGCAGCTAGGTGAAAAACTGTTTTTT.

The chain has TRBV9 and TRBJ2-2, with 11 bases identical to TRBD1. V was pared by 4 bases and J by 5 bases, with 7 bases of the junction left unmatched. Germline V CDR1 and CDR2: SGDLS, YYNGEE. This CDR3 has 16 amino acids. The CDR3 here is CASSPRGTGGTGELFF. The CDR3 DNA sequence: TGTGCCAGCAGCCCGAGAGGGACAGGGGGGACCGGGGAGCTGTTTTTT.

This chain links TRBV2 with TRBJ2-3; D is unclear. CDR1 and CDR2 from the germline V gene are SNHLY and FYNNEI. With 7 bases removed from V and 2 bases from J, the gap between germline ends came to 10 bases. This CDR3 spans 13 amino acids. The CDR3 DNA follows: TGTGCCAGCACCCTATCCACCACAGATACGCAGTATTTT. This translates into CASTLSTTDTQYF. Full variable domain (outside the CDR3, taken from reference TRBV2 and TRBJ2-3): EPEVTQTPSHQVTQMGQEVILRCVPISNHLYFYWYRQILGQKVEFLVSFYNNEISEKSEIFDDQFSVERPDGSNFTLKIRSTKLEDSAMYFCASTLSTTDTQYFGPGTRLTVL.

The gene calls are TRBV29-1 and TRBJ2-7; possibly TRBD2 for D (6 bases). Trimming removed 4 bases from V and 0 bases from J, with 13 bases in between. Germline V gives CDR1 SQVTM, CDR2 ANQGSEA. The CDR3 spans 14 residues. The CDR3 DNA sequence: TGCAGCGTTGCGGCCGGCGGGGTCTCCTACGAGCAGTACTTC. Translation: CSVAAGGVSYEQYF.

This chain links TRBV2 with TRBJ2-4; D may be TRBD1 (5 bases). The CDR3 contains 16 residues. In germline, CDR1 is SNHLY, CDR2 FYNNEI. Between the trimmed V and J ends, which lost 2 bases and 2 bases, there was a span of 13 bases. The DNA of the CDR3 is TGTGCCAGCAGTGAACGGCAGGGTTGGTCCAAAAACATTCAGTACTTC. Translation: CASSERQGWSKNIQYF.

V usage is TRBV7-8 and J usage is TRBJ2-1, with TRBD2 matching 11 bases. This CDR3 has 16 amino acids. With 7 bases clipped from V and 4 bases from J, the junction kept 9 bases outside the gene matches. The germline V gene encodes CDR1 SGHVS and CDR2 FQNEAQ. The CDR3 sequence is CASTQRTSGQYNEQFF. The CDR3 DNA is TGTGCCAGCACCCAACGGACTAGCGGGCAATACAATGAGCAGTTCTTC.

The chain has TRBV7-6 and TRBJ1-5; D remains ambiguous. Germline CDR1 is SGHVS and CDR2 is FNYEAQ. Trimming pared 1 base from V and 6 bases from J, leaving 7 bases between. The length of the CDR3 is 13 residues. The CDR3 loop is CASSLESLQPQHF. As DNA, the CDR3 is TGTGCCAGCAGCTTAGAATCTCTTCAGCCCCAGCATTTT.

The CDR3 here is CASSLKESSGWGSSYEQYF. In DNA form, the CDR3 reads TGTGCCAGCAGCTTGAAGGAGTCTAGCGGGTGGGGAAGCTCCTACGAGCAGTACTTC. This chain uses TRBV5-4 with TRBJ2-7, with 8 bases lining up with TRBD2. The CDR3 runs 19 residues. Germline trimming cut 1 base from V and 0 bases from J; bases unmatched to any gene: 15. Germline V gives CDR1 SGHNT, CDR2 YYREEE (reference sequence).

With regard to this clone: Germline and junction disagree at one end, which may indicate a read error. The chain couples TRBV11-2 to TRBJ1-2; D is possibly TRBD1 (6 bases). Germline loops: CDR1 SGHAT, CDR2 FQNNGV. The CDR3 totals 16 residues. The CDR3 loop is CANSPRYGAGESRYTF. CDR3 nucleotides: TGTGCCAACAGCCCCAGATACGGGGCAGGGGAGAGTCGCTACACCTTC.

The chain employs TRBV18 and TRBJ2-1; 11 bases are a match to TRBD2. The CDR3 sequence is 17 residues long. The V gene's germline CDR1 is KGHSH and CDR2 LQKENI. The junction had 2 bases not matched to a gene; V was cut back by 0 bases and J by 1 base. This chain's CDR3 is CASSPPLAGVSYNEQFF. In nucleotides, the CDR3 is TGTGCCAGCTCACCACCACTAGCGGGAGTATCCTACAATGAGCAGTTCTTC.

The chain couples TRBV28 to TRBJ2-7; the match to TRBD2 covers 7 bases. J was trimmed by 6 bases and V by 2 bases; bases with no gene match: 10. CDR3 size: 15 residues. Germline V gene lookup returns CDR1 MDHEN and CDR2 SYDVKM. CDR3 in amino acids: CASSLGAAGIVEQYF. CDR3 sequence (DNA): TGTGCCAGCAGTTTAGGGGCAGCGGGGATCGTCGAGCAGTACTTC.

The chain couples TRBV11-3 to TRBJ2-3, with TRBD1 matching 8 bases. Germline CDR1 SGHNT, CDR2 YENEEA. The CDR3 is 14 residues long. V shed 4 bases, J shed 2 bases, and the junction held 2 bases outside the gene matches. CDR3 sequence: CASSWTGNTDTQYF. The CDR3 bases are TGTGCCAGCAGCTGGACAGGGAACACAGATACGCAGTATTTT.

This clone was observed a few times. The CDR3 is CASSYGWASNEKLFF. The CDR3 DNA sequence: TGTGCCAGCAGTTACGGTTGGGCGTCTAATGAAAAACTGTTTTTT. This chain connects TRBV6-5 to TRBJ1-4; D remains unclear. CDR1 and CDR2 (germline): MNHEY, SVGAGI. V dropped 2 bases and J dropped 3 bases, with 10 bases sitting between them. The CDR3 totals 15 residues.

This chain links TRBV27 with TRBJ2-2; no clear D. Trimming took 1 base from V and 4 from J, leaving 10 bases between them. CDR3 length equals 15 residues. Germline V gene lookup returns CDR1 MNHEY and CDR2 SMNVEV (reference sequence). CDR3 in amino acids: CASSLLLDSTGELFF. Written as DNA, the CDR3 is TGTGCCAGCAGTTTATTACTTGACTCCACCGGGGAGCTGTTTTTT.

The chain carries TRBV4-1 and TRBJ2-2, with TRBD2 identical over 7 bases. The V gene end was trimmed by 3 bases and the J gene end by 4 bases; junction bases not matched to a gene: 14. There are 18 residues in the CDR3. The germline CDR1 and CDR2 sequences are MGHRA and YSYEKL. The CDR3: CASSQVGGLVRFTGELFF. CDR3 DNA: TGCGCCAGCAGCCAGGTGGGTGGACTAGTACGATTCACCGGGGAGCTGTTTTTT.

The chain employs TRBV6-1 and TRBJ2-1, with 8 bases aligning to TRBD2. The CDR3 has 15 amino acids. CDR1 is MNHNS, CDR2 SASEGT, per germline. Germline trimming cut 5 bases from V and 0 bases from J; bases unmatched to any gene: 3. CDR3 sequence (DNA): TGTGCCAGCAGTAACAGCGGGAGCTCCTACAATGAGCAGTTCTTC. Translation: CASSNSGSSYNEQFF.

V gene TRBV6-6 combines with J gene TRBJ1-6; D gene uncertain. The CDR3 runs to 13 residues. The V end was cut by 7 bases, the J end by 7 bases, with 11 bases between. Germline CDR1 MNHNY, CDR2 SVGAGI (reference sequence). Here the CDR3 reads CASTLDRNSPLHF. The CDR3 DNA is TGTGCCAGCACCCTGGACCGAAATTCACCCCTCCACTTT.

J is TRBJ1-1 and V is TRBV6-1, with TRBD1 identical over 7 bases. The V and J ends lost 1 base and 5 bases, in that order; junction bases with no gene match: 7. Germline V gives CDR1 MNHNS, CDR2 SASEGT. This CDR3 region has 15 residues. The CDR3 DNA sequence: TGTGCCAGCAGTGAAGTAAGTGCAGGGGGAACTGAAGCTTTCTTT. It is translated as CASSEVSAGGTEAFF.

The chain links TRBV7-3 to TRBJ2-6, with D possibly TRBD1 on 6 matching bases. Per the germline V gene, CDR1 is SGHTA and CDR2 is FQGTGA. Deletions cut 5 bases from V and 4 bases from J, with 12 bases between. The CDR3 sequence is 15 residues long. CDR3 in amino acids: CASSRQEHGANVLTF. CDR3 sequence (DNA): TGTGCCAGCAGCCGACAGGAGCACGGGGCCAACGTCCTGACTTTC.

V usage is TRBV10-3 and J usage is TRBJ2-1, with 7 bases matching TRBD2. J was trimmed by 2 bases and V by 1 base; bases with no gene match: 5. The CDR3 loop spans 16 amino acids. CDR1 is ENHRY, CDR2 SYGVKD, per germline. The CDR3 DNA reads TGTGCCATCAGTGAGTTGGCTAGCGGTCCCTACAATGAGCAGTTCTTC. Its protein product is CAISELASGPYNEQFF.

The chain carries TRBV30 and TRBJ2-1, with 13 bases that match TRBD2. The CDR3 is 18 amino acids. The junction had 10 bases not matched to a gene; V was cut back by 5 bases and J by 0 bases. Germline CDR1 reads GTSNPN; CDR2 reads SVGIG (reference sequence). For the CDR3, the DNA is TGTGCCTGGGGTACCGGGACTAGCGGGGCTTACTCCTACAATGAGCAGTTCTTC. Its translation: CAWGTGTSGAYSYNEQFF. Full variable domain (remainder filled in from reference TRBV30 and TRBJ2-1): SQTIHQWPATLVQPVGSPLSLECTVEGTSNPNLYWYRQAAGRGLQLLFYSVGIGQISSEVPQNLSASRPQDRQFILSSKKLLLSDSGFYLCAWGTGTSGAYSYNEQFFGPGTRLTVL.

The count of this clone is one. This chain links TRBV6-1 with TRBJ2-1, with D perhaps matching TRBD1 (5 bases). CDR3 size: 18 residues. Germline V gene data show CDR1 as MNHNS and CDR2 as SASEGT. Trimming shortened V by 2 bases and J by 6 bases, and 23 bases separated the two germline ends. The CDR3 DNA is TGTGCCAGCAGTGAACAATGGGGCAGGCTCCGCCCCTCCAATGAGCAGTTCTTC. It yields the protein CASSEQWGRLRPSNEQFF.

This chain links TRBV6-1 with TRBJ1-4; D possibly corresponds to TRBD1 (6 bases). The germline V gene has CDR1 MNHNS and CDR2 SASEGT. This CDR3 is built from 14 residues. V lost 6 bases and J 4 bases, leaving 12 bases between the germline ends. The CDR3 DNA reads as TGTGCCAGCAGGGAGGGGGTCATTAATGAAAAACTGTTTTTT. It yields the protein CASREGVINEKLFF.

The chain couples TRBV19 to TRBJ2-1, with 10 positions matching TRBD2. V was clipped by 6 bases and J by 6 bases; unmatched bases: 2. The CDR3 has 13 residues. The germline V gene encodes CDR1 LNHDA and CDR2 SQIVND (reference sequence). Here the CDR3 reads CASRSSGSNEQFF. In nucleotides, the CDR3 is TGTGCCAGTAGGTCTAGCGGGAGCAATGAGCAGTTCTTC. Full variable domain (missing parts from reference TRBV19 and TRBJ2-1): DGGITQSPKYLFRKEGQNVTLSCEQNLNHDAMYWYRQDPGQGLRLIYYSQIVNDFQKGDIAEGYSVSREKKESFPLTVTSAQKNPTAFYLCASRSSGSNEQFFGPGTRLTVL.